This T cell receptor beta chain appears in the sequencing data of a study of T cells after yellow fever vaccination. Germline CDR1 and CDR2: MNHEY and SVGAGI. The CDR3 loop spans 15 amino acids. Trimming cost V 4 bases and J 4 bases, with 13 bases left between them. TCRdb ran MiXCR on the 5' RACE reads and lists one entry per CDR3 protein. The sample includes 300,000 or so distinct CDR3 sequences, around 6.8% of them seen just once. The V gene is TRBV6-5, the J gene TRBJ1-4; D remains unclear. The specimen comprised PBMCs, sampled about 49 days after the first yellow fever vaccination. The clonotype originates from a man aged 18 to 29 who received the YFV17D yellow fever vaccine. CDR3 sequence (DNA): TGTGCCAGCAGTTCCTACAGCCTAAATAATGAAAAACTGTTTTTT. Encoded protein: CASSSYSLNNEKLFF.